The next 14 T cell receptor beta chains were all read from a single sample in a study of blood T cell repertoires in COVID-19. Using immunoSEQ multiplex PCR, the repertoire was profiled, and TCRdb retains in-frame clones only, with some absent. The data hold about 210,000 clones, with approximately 86% observed a single time. The sequencing input was peripheral blood. These receptors were collected from a man between 35 and 55 years old with acute or convalescent COVID-19.

The V gene is TRBV24-1, the J gene TRBJ2-2; 10 positions agree with TRBD2. J was trimmed by 5 bases and V by 2 bases; bases with no gene match: 1. Germline assignment: CDR1 KGHDR and CDR2 SFDVKD. The CDR3 runs to 15 residues. CDR3 in DNA: TGTGCCACCAGTGATTCTAGCGGGAGTACCGGGGAGCTGTTTTTT. Its translation is CATSDSSGSTGELFF.

V is TRBV6-5 and J is TRBJ1-2, with 8 bases matching TRBD1. The CDR3 is 13 residues long. V shed 6 bases, J shed 7 bases, and the junction held 7 bases outside the gene matches. Germline values: CDR1 MNHEY, CDR2 SVGAGI. In DNA, the CDR3 is TGTGCCAGCAGACTGACAGGGGTGGCTGGCTACACCTTC. It translates to CASRLTGVAGYTF.

V gene TRBV12-3 or TRBV12-4 combines with J gene TRBJ2-3; the D gene is possibly TRBD2 (6 bases). The length of the CDR3 is 10 residues. V shed 10 bases and J shed 5 bases, with 7 bases lying between them. The CDR3 region has the DNA TGTGCCACGCGGGGAGATACGCAGTATTTT. It specifies CATRGDTQYF.

The chain carries TRBV27 and TRBJ1-3; no definite D call. The CDR3 has 15 amino acids. Trimming left V 6 bases short and J 1 base short, with 13 bases between. Germline CDR1 MNHEY, CDR2 SMNVEV (reference sequence). CDR3 loop: CASSPLIGSGNTIYF. The DNA of the CDR3 is TGTGCCAGCAGCCCGTTAATCGGTTCTGGAAACACCATATATTTT.

This rearrangement joins TRBV5-1 to TRBJ1-6; D is undetermined. Germline V CDR1 and CDR2: SGHRS, YFSETQ. The CDR3 sequence is 16 residues long. V was shortened by 0 bases and J by 10 bases, with 17 bases between the two germline ends. CDR3 protein: CASSLGAESRGSPLHF. In DNA form, the CDR3 reads TGCGCCAGCAGCTTGGGGGCCGAAAGCCGGGGATCACCCCTCCACTTT.

This clone was observed a handful of times. V and J are TRBV9 and TRBJ1-1; 8 positions match TRBD1. Germline CDR1 SGDLS, CDR2 YYNGEE. The CDR3 is 15 amino acids. The J segment lost 3 bases and the V segment lost 4 bases, leaving 8 bases of the junction unmatched. This chain's CDR3 is CASSPRQGRDTEAFF. CDR3 coding DNA: TGTGCCAGCAGCCCCCGACAGGGGAGGGACACTGAAGCTTTCTTT.

The sample holds one count of this clone. This rearrangement joins TRBV28 to TRBJ2-6; 7 nucleotides line up with TRBD1. V was clipped by 5 bases and J by 2 bases; unmatched bases: 9. The CDR3 loop spans 17 amino acids. Germline CDR1 reads MDHEN; CDR2 reads SYDVKM. The CDR3 sequence is CASSRRQGIAGANVLTF. The CDR3 bases are TGTGCCAGCAGTCGTAGACAGGGAATTGCTGGGGCCAACGTCCTGACTTTC.

This clone was found once. This chain links TRBV2 with TRBJ2-3, with D maybe TRBD1 (6 bases). This CDR3 contains 16 residues. Trimming pared 4 bases from V and 6 bases from J, leaving 20 bases between. CDR1 is SNHLY and CDR2 is FYNNEI in the germline V gene. CDR3 bases: TGTGCCAGCAGTGTGGGGGCCTTGGGGCCCGTGGATACGCAGTATTTT. Protein: CASSVGALGPVDTQYF.

About this clone itself: Other DNA variants within this sample encode the same CDR3. This sequence joins TRBV27 and TRBJ2-2, with a tentative D call TRBD1 (5 bases). Germline loops: CDR1 MNHEY, CDR2 SMNVEV (reference sequence). V shed 3 bases and J shed 5 bases, with 10 bases lying between them. The CDR3 covers 14 residues. The CDR3 DNA reads TGTGCCAGCAGTTTTAGGACAAATACCGGGGAGCTGTTTTTT. Translated: CASSFRTNTGELFF.

A single count supports this clone. The chain combines TRBV30 with TRBJ1-2; D call uncertain. The germline CDR1 and CDR2 sequences are GTSNPN and SVGIG (reference sequence). CDR3 length equals 14 residues. V was trimmed by 1 base and J by 4 bases, leaving 13 bases between them. The chain's CDR3 is CAWSGAHLVYGYTF. In nucleotides, the CDR3 is TGTGCCTGGAGTGGGGCCCACTTGGTCTATGGCTACACCTTC.

V and J are TRBV5-1 and TRBJ1-5; D is unresolved. CDR3 size: 13 residues. V shed 1 base and J shed 5 bases, with 7 bases lying between them. Germline CDR1 is SGHRS and CDR2 is YFSETQ. In nucleotides, the CDR3 is TGCGCCAGCAGCTTGCAAGGAGATCAGCCCCAGCATTTT. This encodes CASSLQGDQPQHF.

This sequence joins TRBV19 and TRBJ1-3; D is unresolved. Trimming removed 7 bases at V and 0 bases at J, with 10 bases between. The CDR3 runs 14 residues. Germline values: CDR1 LNHDA, CDR2 SQIVND (reference sequence). This CDR3 reads CASTYIHSGNTIYF. The DNA for the CDR3 is TGTGCCAGTACCTATATCCACTCTGGAAACACCATATATTTT.

The rearrangement links TRBV7-9 to TRBJ1-1, with D possibly being TRBD1 (6 bases). Per germline, CDR1 SEHNR and CDR2 FQNEAQ (reference sequence). The V end was cut by 5 bases, the J end by 4 bases, with 14 bases between. The CDR3 totals 14 residues. CDR3 nucleotides: TGTGCCAGCAGCGTGGACAGCTGGGGCACTGAAGCTTTCTTT. It is translated as CASSVDSWGTEAFF.

This chain links TRBV4-1 with TRBJ2-3; 13 nucleotides match TRBD2. CDR1 is MGHRA, CDR2 YSYEKL, per germline. V lost 4 bases and J lost 4; bases outside the gene matches: 5. The CDR3 has 16 residues. CDR3 in amino acids: CASSPLGTSGADTQYF. As DNA, the CDR3 is TGCGCCAGCAGCCCACTCGGGACTAGCGGGGCAGATACGCAGTATTTT.